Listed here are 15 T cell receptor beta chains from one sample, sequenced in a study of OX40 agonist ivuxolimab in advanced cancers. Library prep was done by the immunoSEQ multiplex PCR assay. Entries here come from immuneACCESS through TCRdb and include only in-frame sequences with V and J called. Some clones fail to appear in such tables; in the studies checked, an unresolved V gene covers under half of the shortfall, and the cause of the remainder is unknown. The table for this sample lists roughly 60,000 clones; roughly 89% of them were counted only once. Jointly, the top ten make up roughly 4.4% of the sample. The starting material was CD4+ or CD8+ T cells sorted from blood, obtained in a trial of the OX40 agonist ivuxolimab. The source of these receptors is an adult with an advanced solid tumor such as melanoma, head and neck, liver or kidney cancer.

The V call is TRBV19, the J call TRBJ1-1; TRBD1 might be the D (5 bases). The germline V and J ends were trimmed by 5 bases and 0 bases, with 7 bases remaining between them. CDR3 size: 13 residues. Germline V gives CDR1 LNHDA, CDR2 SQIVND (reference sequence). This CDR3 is CASSRQMNTEAFF. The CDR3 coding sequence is TGTGCCAGTAGTCGACAGATGAACACTGAAGCTTTCTTT.

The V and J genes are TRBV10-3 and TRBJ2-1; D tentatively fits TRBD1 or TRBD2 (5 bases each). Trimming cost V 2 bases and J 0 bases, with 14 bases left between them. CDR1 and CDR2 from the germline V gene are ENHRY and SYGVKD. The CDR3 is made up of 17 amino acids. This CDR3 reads CAISERGTPGSYNEQFF. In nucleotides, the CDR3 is TGTGCCATCAGTGAGCGGGGCACCCCTGGCTCCTACAATGAGCAGTTCTTC.

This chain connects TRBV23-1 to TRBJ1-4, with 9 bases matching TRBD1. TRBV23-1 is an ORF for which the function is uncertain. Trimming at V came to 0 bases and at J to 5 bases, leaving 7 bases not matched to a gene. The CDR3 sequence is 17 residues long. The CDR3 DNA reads TGCGCCAGCAGTCAATCTCGGTCGGACAGGGGAAATGAAAAACTGTTTTTT. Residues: CASSQSRSDRGNEKLFF.

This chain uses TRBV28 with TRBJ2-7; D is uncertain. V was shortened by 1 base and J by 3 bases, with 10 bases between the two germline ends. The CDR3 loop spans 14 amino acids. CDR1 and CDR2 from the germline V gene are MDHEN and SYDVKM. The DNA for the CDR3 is TGTGCCAGCAGTTTATCGCAGGACCACTACGAGCAGTACTTC. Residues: CASSLSQDHYEQYF.

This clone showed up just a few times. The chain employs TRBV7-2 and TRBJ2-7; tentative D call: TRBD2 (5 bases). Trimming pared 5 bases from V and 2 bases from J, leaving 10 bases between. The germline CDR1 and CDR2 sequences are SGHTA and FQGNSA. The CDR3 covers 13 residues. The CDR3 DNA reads TGTGCCAGCAGCGCCGGGAACCCCTACGAGCAGTACTTC. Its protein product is CASSAGNPYEQYF.

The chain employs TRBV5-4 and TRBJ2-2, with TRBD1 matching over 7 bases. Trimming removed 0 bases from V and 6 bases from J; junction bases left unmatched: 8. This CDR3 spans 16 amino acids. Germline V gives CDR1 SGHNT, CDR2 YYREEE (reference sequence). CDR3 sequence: CASSLGVRGSAGELFF. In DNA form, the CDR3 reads TGTGCCAGCAGCTTGGGGGTCAGGGGGAGCGCCGGGGAGCTGTTTTTT.

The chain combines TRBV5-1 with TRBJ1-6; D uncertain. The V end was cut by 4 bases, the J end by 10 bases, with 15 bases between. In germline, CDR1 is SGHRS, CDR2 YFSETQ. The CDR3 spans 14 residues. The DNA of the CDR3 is TGCGCCAGCAGCAGGACCGGAGTCAAATCACCCCTCCACTTT. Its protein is CASSRTGVKSPLHF.

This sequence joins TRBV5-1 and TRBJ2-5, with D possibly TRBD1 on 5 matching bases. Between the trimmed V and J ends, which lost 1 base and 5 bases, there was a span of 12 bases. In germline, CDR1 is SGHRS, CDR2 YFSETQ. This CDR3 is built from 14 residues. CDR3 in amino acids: CASSLSGIGETQYF. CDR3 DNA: TGCGCCAGCAGCTTGTCAGGGATTGGGGAGACCCAGTACTTC.

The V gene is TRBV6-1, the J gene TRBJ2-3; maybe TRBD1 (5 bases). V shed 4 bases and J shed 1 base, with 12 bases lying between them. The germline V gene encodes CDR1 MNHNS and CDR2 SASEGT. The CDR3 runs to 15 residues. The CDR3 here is CASSVDMGRTDTQYF. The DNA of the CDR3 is TGTGCCAGCAGTGTAGACATGGGGCGCACAGATACGCAGTATTTT.

The CDR3 loop is CASSLTREWPLHF. The CDR3 DNA follows: TGTGCCAGCAGCTTAACTAGGGAATGGCCCCTCCACTTT. The rearrangement joins TRBV7-3 to TRBJ1-6, with D unclear. Germline assignment: CDR1 SGHTA and CDR2 FQGTGA. Trimming left V 0 bases short and J 13 bases short, with 10 bases between. The CDR3 runs to 13 residues. Drawing the rest from reference TRBV7-3 and TRBJ1-6, the complete variable domain is GAGVSQTPSNKVTEKGKYVELRCDPISGHTALYWYRQSLGQGPEFLIYFQGTGAADDSGLPNDRFFAVRPEGSVSTLKIQRTERGDSAVYLCASSLTREWPLHFGNGTRLTVT.

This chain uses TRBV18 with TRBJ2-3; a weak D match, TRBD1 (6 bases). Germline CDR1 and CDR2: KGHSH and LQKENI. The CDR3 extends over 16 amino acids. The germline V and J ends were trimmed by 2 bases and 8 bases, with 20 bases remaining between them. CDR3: CASSPSMASAGVTQYF. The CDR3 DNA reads TGTGCCAGCTCACCATCAATGGCCAGCGCAGGGGTTACGCAGTATTTT.

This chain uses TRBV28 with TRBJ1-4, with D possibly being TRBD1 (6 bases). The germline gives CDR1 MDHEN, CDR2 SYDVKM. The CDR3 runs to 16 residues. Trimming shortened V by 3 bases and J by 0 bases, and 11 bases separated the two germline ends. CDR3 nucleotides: TGTGCCAGCAGTTTTGTAGGGGGTGCAACTAATGAAAAACTGTTTTTT. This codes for CASSFVGGATNEKLFF.

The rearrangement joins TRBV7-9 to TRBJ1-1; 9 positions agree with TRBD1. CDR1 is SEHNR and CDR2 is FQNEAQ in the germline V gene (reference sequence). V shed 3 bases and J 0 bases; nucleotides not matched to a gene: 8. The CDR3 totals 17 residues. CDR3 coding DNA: TGTGCCAGCAGCTTCACAGGGGGCGGGCACATGAACACTGAAGCTTTCTTT. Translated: CASSFTGGGHMNTEAFF.

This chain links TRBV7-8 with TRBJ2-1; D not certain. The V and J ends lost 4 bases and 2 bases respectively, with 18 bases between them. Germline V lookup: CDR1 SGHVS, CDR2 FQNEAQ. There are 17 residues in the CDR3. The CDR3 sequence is CASSSPRRVSPYNEQFF. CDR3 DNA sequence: TGTGCCAGCAGCTCCCCCCGAAGGGTTTCGCCCTACAATGAGCAGTTCTTC.

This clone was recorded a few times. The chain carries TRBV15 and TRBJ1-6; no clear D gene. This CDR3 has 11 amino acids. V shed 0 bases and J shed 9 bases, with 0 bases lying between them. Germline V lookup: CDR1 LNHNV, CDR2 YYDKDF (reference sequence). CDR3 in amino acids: CATSRDSPLHF. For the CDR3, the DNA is TGTGCCACCAGCAGAGATTCACCCCTCCACTTT.